This T cell receptor (beta chain) was identified in a study of T cell responses to AZD1222 COVID-19 vaccine. Produced via immunoSEQ multiplex PCR; TCRdb's table is partial and in-frame only. The sample contains tens of thousands of clones, 80% to 90% of which appear only once. The CDR3 is 16 amino acids. V gave up 0 bases and J gave up 4 bases, with 15 bases separating them. The germline V gene encodes CDR1 LGHDT and CDR2 YNNKEL (reference sequence). The genes are TRBV3-1 (or the pseudogene TRBV3-2) and TRBJ1-2, with D uncertain. The receptor was derived from an adult in good health. Sequencing used peripheral blood, obtained on day 0 of AZD1222 vaccination. CDR3 in amino acids: CASSQDSWTASYGYTF. The CDR3 coding sequence is TGTGCCAGCAGCCAAGATAGTTGGACTGCGAGCTATGGCTACACCTTC.